These 23 T cell receptor beta chains were sequenced from one sample in a study of CD8+ T cells in alopecia areata. Extracted from the samples, RNA was reverse transcribed into cDNA to serve as the sequencing template. Measured with immunoSEQ multiplex PCR; TCRdb has only the in-frame clones, and not every one. The sample lists 200,000 to 250,000 clones; 50% to 60% were seen once. The sequences come from CD4+ T cells sorted from blood, collected at week 0. The source of these receptors is a human donor with alopecia areata.

The chain carries TRBV5-1 and TRBJ1-2; D perhaps matches TRBD1 (6 bases). V lost 0 bases, J lost 8 bases, and 14 bases lay in between. Germline CDR1 SGHRS, CDR2 YFSETQ. CDR3 length: 14 residues. The CDR3 reads CASSLGGGIRGYTF. The DNA of the CDR3 is TGCGCCAGCAGCTTGGGTGGGGGCATCAGAGGCTACACCTTC.

V gene TRBV7-2 combines with J gene TRBJ2-7; no firm D call. Trimming left V 5 bases short and J 0 bases short, with 5 bases between. CDR1 SGHTA and CDR2 FQGNSA come from the germline V gene. This CDR3 is built from 12 residues. The CDR3 loop reads CASSATSYEQYF. In DNA, the CDR3 is TGTGCCAGCAGCGCCACCTCCTACGAGCAGTACTTC.

Only a few counts were recorded for this clone. This chain connects TRBV29-1 to TRBJ2-7; D is unresolved. The V and J ends lost 5 bases and 5 bases respectively, with 13 bases between them. Per the germline V gene, CDR1 is SQVTM and CDR2 is ANQGSEA. The CDR3 sequence is 12 residues long. The CDR3 loop is CSVMRFYDEQYF. The CDR3 DNA sequence: TGCAGCGTTATGAGGTTCTATGACGAGCAGTACTTC.

The CDR3 DNA is TGTGCCAGCAGCTTCTCGGGACAGGGAAGAGACTATGGCTACACCTTC. Translation gives CASSFSGQGRDYGYTF. The V gene is TRBV7-9, the J gene TRBJ1-2, with 9 bases matching TRBD1. The CDR3 is 16 residues long. V trimming: 3 bases; J trimming: 3 bases; junction bases outside the gene matches: 8. Per germline, CDR1 SEHNR and CDR2 FQNEAQ (reference sequence).

This clone was seen once. J is TRBJ2-5 and V is TRBV30, with D perhaps TRBD1 (7 bases). The CDR3 has 13 residues. CDR1 and CDR2 (germline): GTSNPN, SVGIG (reference sequence). The germline V and J ends were trimmed by 2 bases and 5 bases, with 12 bases remaining between them. The CDR3 loop reads CAWSLRGRETQYF. The CDR3 bases are TGTGCCTGGAGTCTCAGGGGGAGGGAGACCCAGTACTTC. The variable domain in full, with the rest retrieved from reference TRBV30 and TRBJ2-5, is SQTIHQWPATLVQPVGSPLSLECTVEGTSNPNLYWYRQAAGRGLQLLFYSVGIGQISSEVPQNLSASRPQDRQFILSSKKLLLSDSGFYLCAWSLRGRETQYFGPGTRLLVL.

The genes are TRBV25-1 and TRBJ2-3; 10 nucleotides align to TRBD2. The trim removed 4 bases at V and 1 base at J, leaving 5 bases unmatched. There are 16 residues in the CDR3. Germline V gene sequence: CDR1 MGHDK, CDR2 SYGVNS. The chain's CDR3 is CASSASGSGGTDTQYF. For the CDR3, the DNA is TGTGCCAGCAGTGCTAGCGGGAGTGGTGGCACAGATACGCAGTATTTT. The full variable domain, with the rest looked up from reference TRBV25-1 and TRBJ2-3, is EADIYQTPRYLVIGTGKKITLECSQTMGHDKMYWYQQDPGMELHLIHYSYGVNSTEKGDLSSESTVSRIRTEHFPLTLESARPSHTSQYLCASSASGSGGTDTQYFGPGTRLTVL.

The chain carries TRBV5-6 and TRBJ2-3; perhaps TRBD1 as D (6 bases). The CDR3 contains 15 residues. CDR1 is SGHDT and CDR2 is YYEEEE in the germline V gene. The V end lost 2 bases, the J end lost 1 base, and 11 bases lay between the germline ends. CDR3: CASSLRGFGTDTQYF. The CDR3 region has the DNA TGTGCCAGCAGCTTAAGGGGGTTTGGCACAGATACGCAGTATTTT.

Only a few counts were recorded for this clone. This rearrangement joins TRBV11-2 to TRBJ2-3; 14 nucleotides agree with TRBD2. CDR1 is SGHAT, CDR2 FQNNGV, per germline. V was pared by 4 bases and J by 2 bases, with 5 bases of the junction left unmatched. There are 17 residues in the CDR3. The CDR3 bases are TGTGCCAGCAGCTCGGGACTAGCGGGGGATTACACAGATACGCAGTATTTT. This gives the protein CASSSGLAGDYTDTQYF. Full variable domain (outside the CDR3, taken from reference TRBV11-2 and TRBJ2-3): EAGVAQSPRYKIIEKRQSVAFWCNPISGHATLYWYQQILGQGPKLLIQFQNNGVVDDSQLPKDRFSAERLKGVDSTLKIQPAKLEDSAVYLCASSSGLAGDYTDTQYFGPGTRLTVL.

The chain carries TRBV30 and TRBJ1-2, with a possible D match to TRBD1 (6 bases). V lost 3 bases to trimming and J lost 0 bases, with 14 bases between them. The CDR3 contains 15 residues. Germline CDR1 GTSNPN, CDR2 SVGIG (reference sequence). The CDR3 coding sequence is TGTGCCTGGAGACAGGGCGCTATAACTAACTATGGCTACACCTTC. Protein product: CAWRQGAITNYGYTF. Complete variable domain (other parts from reference TRBV30 and TRBJ1-2): SQTIHQWPATLVQPVGSPLSLECTVEGTSNPNLYWYRQAAGRGLQLLFYSVGIGQISSEVPQNLSASRPQDRQFILSSKKLLLSDSGFYLCAWRQGAITNYGYTFGSGTRLTVV.

This sequence joins TRBV9 and TRBJ1-1; tentative D call: TRBD1 (5 bases). The ends were cut back, 4 bases at V and 1 base at J, with 8 bases in the middle. CDR1 is SGDLS, CDR2 YYNGEE, per germline. The CDR3 runs to 13 residues. CDR3: CASSRQRNTEAFF. The CDR3 DNA reads as TGTGCCAGCAGCAGACAGAGGAACACTGAAGCTTTCTTT.

Written as DNA, the CDR3 is TGTGCCAGCAGTTCTAGACAGTCGGCTTCACCCCTCCACTTT. Translated, it gives CASSSRQSASPLHF. V usage is TRBV6-5 and J usage is TRBJ1-6; D is possibly TRBD1 (5 bases). The CDR3 covers 14 residues. Looked up from germline, CDR1 is MNHEY and CDR2 is SVGAGI. The V end was cut by 4 bases, the J end by 9 bases, with 13 bases between.

CDR3 coding DNA: TGCGCCAGCAGCTTGCCTGGAAGCTCCTACAATGAGCAGTTCTTC. It translates to CASSLPGSSYNEQFF. V usage is TRBV5-1 and J usage is TRBJ2-1; D is unclear. V lost 1 base, J lost 0 bases, and 8 bases lay in between. There are 15 residues in the CDR3. Germline V gene sequence: CDR1 SGHRS, CDR2 YFSETQ.

This chain joins TRBV28 and TRBJ1-2; a weak D match, TRBD1 (6 bases). Per the germline V gene, CDR1 is MDHEN and CDR2 is SYDVKM. This CDR3 has 12 amino acids. V lost 5 bases to trimming and J lost 6 bases, with 10 bases between them. As DNA, the CDR3 is TGTGCCAGCAGTCCCCGGACAGATGGCTACACCTTC. Translated, it gives CASSPRTDGYTF.

The rearrangement uses TRBV2 and TRBJ2-2; 8 bases agree with TRBD1. Unmatched junction bases numbered 4, after V lost 7 bases and J lost 0 bases. The V gene's germline CDR1 is SNHLY and CDR2 FYNNEI. The CDR3 totals 15 residues. The chain's CDR3 is CASNPTGANTGELFF. CDR3 in DNA: TGTGCCAGCAACCCGACAGGGGCGAACACCGGGGAGCTGTTTTTT.

V and J are TRBV9 and TRBJ2-1, with D maybe TRBD1 (6 bases). The CDR3 extends over 14 amino acids. The germline V and J ends were trimmed by 3 bases and 5 bases, with 12 bases remaining between them. Germline CDR1 SGDLS, CDR2 YYNGEE. This chain's CDR3 is CASSARTVNNEQFF. In DNA form, the CDR3 reads TGTGCCAGCAGCGCCAGGACAGTTAACAATGAGCAGTTCTTC.

V is TRBV27 and J is TRBJ1-2; D perhaps matches TRBD1 (6 bases). The germline V gene encodes CDR1 MNHEY and CDR2 SMNVEV (reference sequence). The ends were cut back, 8 bases at V and 4 bases at J, with 14 bases in the middle. The CDR3 totals 13 residues. CDR3 in amino acids: CASRRGGGYGYTF. The CDR3 coding sequence is TGTGCCAGCCGTCGGGGGGGCGGCTATGGCTACACCTTC.

CDR3 sequence (DNA): TGTGCCAGCAGCTCGGACAGCCCGAATCAGCCCCAGCATTTT. Its protein is CASSSDSPNQPQHF. The chain joins TRBV7-2 to TRBJ1-5, with D tentatively TRBD1 (6 bases). This CDR3 comprises 14 residues. Germline assignment: CDR1 SGHTA and CDR2 FQGNSA. Trimming removed 4 bases from V and 4 bases from J, with 11 bases in between.

V usage is TRBV29-1 and J usage is TRBJ1-1, with 7 bases identical to TRBD1. J was trimmed by 4 bases and V by 4 bases; bases with no gene match: 15. The CDR3 has 16 residues. In germline, CDR1 is SQVTM, CDR2 ANQGSEA. CDR3: CSVVPERKTGLTEAFF. The CDR3 coding sequence is TGCAGCGTTGTTCCAGAGAGGAAGACAGGGCTCACTGAAGCTTTCTTT.

This clone was observed a handful of times. J is TRBJ2-1 and V is TRBV4-1; TRBD2 matches at 10 bases. V was clipped by 3 bases and J by 4 bases; unmatched bases: 6. The CDR3 is 16 amino acids. Germline lookup yields CDR1 MGHRA and CDR2 YSYEKL. CDR3 residues: CASSQIGTSVYNEQFF. The CDR3 nucleotides are TGCGCCAGCAGCCAGATTGGGACTAGCGTTTACAATGAGCAGTTCTTC.

The chain is built from TRBV6-5 and TRBJ1-5; 8 nucleotides line up with TRBD1. V lost 5 bases, J lost 7 bases, and 7 bases stayed unmatched. This CDR3 comprises 14 residues. Germline values: CDR1 MNHEY, CDR2 SVGAGI. This chain's CDR3 is CASSKQGVKQPQHF. The CDR3 nucleotides read TGTGCCAGCAGTAAACAGGGGGTCAAACAGCCCCAGCATTTT.

This clone has only a few counts. V usage is TRBV5-6 and J usage is TRBJ1-5, with D possibly matching TRBD1 (6 bases). The ends were cut back, 3 bases at V and 9 bases at J, with 25 bases in the middle. Per the germline V gene, CDR1 is SGHDT and CDR2 is YYEEEE. This CDR3 region has 17 residues. CDR3 coding DNA: TGTGCCAGCAGCTCGACATACCTCCGGGACACCGTAGGGCCCCAGCATTTT. Encoded protein: CASSSTYLRDTVGPQHF.

The sample holds a few counts of this clone. The rearrangement links TRBV10-1 to TRBJ2-1, with 11 bases aligning to TRBD1. Looked up from germline, CDR1 is WNHNN and CDR2 is SYGVQD (reference sequence). V lost 5 bases and J lost 6; bases outside the gene matches: 6. The CDR3 is made up of 15 amino acids. The CDR3 DNA follows: TGCGCCAGCAGTCGGGGGACAGGGGGGACCAATGAGCAGTTCTTC. Translation: CASSRGTGGTNEQFF.

This sequence joins TRBV30 and TRBJ1-4; 7 bases align to TRBD1. The V and J ends lost 7 bases and 0 bases, in that order; junction bases with no gene match: 5. CDR3 length: 14 amino acids. Germline CDR1 reads GTSNPN; CDR2 reads SVGIG (reference sequence). The CDR3, as DNA: TGTGCCTCGGGACAGACAGCAACTAATGAAAAACTGTTTTTT. It is translated as CASGQTATNEKLFF. The whole variable domain, remainder taken from reference TRBV30 and TRBJ1-4, is SQTIHQWPATLVQPVGSPLSLECTVEGTSNPNLYWYRQAAGRGLQLLFYSVGIGQISSEVPQNLSASRPQDRQFILSSKKLLLSDSGFYLCASGQTATNEKLFFGSGTQLSVL.